The 14 T cell receptor beta chains in this list originate from one sample, sequenced in a study of blood T cells in healthy people across ages. With a J-beta primer mix and a sample-barcoded 5' primer, a second PCR ran about 7 to 12 cycles. MiXCR, applied by TCRdb to the 5' RACE reads, yields one record per CDR3 protein. The table lists about 1.8 million distinct CDR3 sequences, around 50% of them singletons, with roughly 2.1% in the top ten. Source material: blood. Every receptor here comes from a woman aged 40 to 49 in good health.

This clonotype was detected only a few times. This chain connects TRBV7-2 to TRBJ2-7, with 8 bases lining up with TRBD1. The V segment lost 4 bases and the J segment 2 bases; nucleotides outside the gene matches: 22. CDR1 and CDR2 from the germline V gene are SGHTA and FQGNSA. CDR3 length equals 20 residues. This chain's CDR3 is CASSSDLWGRTGMGAYEQYF. In DNA form, the CDR3 reads TGTGCCAGCAGCTCCGACTTATGGGGGAGGACAGGGATGGGGGCCTACGAGCAGTACTTC.

On this clonotype itself: Given a much more abundant clone one base away, this may be a read error. The V call is TRBV4-1, the J call TRBJ2-3; D remains ambiguous. The germline gives CDR1 MGHRA, CDR2 YSYEKL. Trimming stripped 0 bases from V and 2 bases from J, with 12 bases between. This CDR3 has 16 residues. In DNA form, the CDR3 reads TGCGCCAGCAGCCAAGATAGGCGCTCTTCCACAGATACGCAGTATTTT. This translates into CASSQDRRSSTDTQYF.

This chain links TRBV6-5 with TRBJ1-6; D may be TRBD1 (6 bases). The CDR3 has 13 residues. Germline CDR1 MNHEY, CDR2 SVGAGI. Between the trimmed V and J ends, which lost 5 bases and 14 bases, there was a span of 16 bases. The DNA for the CDR3 is TGTGCCAGCAGTACAACAGGGAACTTGGCCCTCCACTTT. Translating it yields CASSTTGNLALHF.

This clonotype appeared a few times. CDR3 DNA: TGTGCCAGCAGTTACTTAGGCGGGACGACCTACAATGAGCAGTTCTTC. It specifies CASSYLGGTTYNEQFF. This chain uses TRBV6-2 or TRBV6-3 with TRBJ2-1; tentatively, D is TRBD2 (6 bases). Germline loops: CDR1 MNHEY, CDR2 SVGEGT. V dropped 1 base and J dropped 2 bases, with 12 bases sitting between them. The CDR3 runs to 16 residues.

V usage is TRBV7-2 and J usage is TRBJ1-2; 7 bases are shared with TRBD1. Germline CDR1 SGHTA, CDR2 FQGNSA. V gave up 8 bases and J gave up 5 bases; unmatched junction bases: 8. The CDR3 runs 13 residues. The CDR3 DNA reads TGTGCCAGCGCCACCAGGGGGGGGTATGGCTACACCTTC. As protein: CASATRGGYGYTF.

V and J are TRBV6-1 and TRBJ2-7, with TRBD2 identical over 9 bases. Germline V gene lookup returns CDR1 MNHNS and CDR2 SASEGT. V was pared by 7 bases and J by 0 bases, with 10 bases of the junction left unmatched. The CDR3 covers 16 residues. The CDR3 here is CASKSPSGGSSYEQYF. CDR3 nucleotides: TGTGCCAGCAAGTCCCCGAGCGGGGGGAGCTCCTACGAGCAGTACTTC.

This chain connects TRBV7-2 to TRBJ2-3; the match to TRBD1 covers 10 bases. CDR1 is SGHTA, CDR2 FQGNSA, per germline. The CDR3 consists of 16 residues. V was clipped by 5 bases and J by 1 base; unmatched bases: 6. Written as DNA, the CDR3 is TGTGCCAGCAGCAACCGACAGGGGGCAGGCACAGATACGCAGTATTTT. It yields the protein CASSNRQGAGTDTQYF. Complete variable domain (other parts from reference TRBV7-2 and TRBJ2-3): GAGVSQSPSNKVTEKGKDVELRCDPISGHTALYWYRQSLGQGLEFLIYFQGNSAPDKSGLPSDRFSAERTGGSVSTLTIQRTQQEDSAVYLCASSNRQGAGTDTQYFGPGTRLTVL.

The chain uses TRBV7-2 and TRBJ2-7; a weak D match, TRBD1 (6 bases). The germline V and J ends were trimmed by 5 bases and 2 bases, with 16 bases remaining between them. The CDR3 runs to 15 residues. CDR1 SGHTA and CDR2 FQGNSA come from the germline V gene. CDR3 nucleotides: TGTGCCAGCAGCCGTACGTCGACAGGAGCCTACGAGCAGTACTTC. The encoded protein is CASSRTSTGAYEQYF.

At least ten counts were recorded for this clonotype. The V call is TRBV4-1, the J call TRBJ2-5, with TRBD2 identical over 8 bases. The V and J ends lost 2 bases and 2 bases, in that order; junction bases with no gene match: 4. Germline values: CDR1 MGHRA, CDR2 YSYEKL. The CDR3 sequence is 15 residues long. CDR3 residues: CASSQLSGGQETQYF. The CDR3 region has the DNA TGCGCCAGCAGCCAACTCAGCGGGGGACAAGAGACCCAGTACTTC.

The rearrangement uses TRBV12-3 or TRBV12-4 and TRBJ1-4, with 7 positions matching TRBD1. V shed 2 bases, J shed 7 bases, and the junction held 4 bases outside the gene matches. The CDR3 loop spans 14 amino acids. The CDR3 sequence is CASSLQGGIEKLFF. In nucleotides, the CDR3 is TGTGCCAGCAGTTTACAGGGGGGCATTGAAAAACTGTTTTTT.

The chain couples TRBV27 to TRBJ2-5; D not resolved. The CDR3 runs to 16 residues. Looked up from germline, CDR1 is MNHEY and CDR2 is SMNVEV (reference sequence). The V end was cut by 5 bases, the J end by 0 bases, with 16 bases between. The CDR3 DNA is TGTGCCAGCAGTCCCATCGGATCCTTGTACCAAGAGACCCAGTACTTC. Its protein is CASSPIGSLYQETQYF.

This clonotype was observed a single time. The chain is built from TRBV5-8 and TRBJ1-2, with 7 bases fitting TRBD1. Germline-derived CDR1 and CDR2 are SGHTS and YDEGEE. The CDR3 has 15 amino acids. Losses at the gene ends were 7 bases for V and 7 bases for J; bases not matched to a gene: 16. In DNA form, the CDR3 reads TGTGCCAGCGGGAGCACAACTAGGGGGCTGATTGGCTACACCTTC. Translated: CASGSTTRGLIGYTF. The variable domain in full, completed from reference TRBV5-8 and TRBJ1-2, reads EAGVTQSPTHLIKTRGQQATLRCSPISGHTSVYWYQQALGLGLQFLLWYDEGEERNRGNFPPRFSGRQFPNYSSELNVNALELEDSALYLCASGSTTRGLIGYTFGSGTRLTVV.

The CDR3 spells CASSLRGRAGDSPLHF. CDR3 DNA: TGTGCCAGCAGCTTAAGGGGACGGGCGGGGGATTCACCCCTCCACTTT. The chain joins TRBV7-3 to TRBJ1-6; maybe TRBD1 (5 bases). V was clipped by 1 base and J by 8 bases, with 15 bases between them. This CDR3 has 16 amino acids. Per germline, CDR1 SGHTA and CDR2 FQGTGA.

This clonotype was detected many times. This sequence joins TRBV29-1 and TRBJ2-3; D may be TRBD1 or TRBD2 (5 bases each). The CDR3 spans 16 residues. V was clipped by 4 bases and J by 0 bases, with 17 bases between them. Germline V gene data show CDR1 as SQVTM and CDR2 as ANQGSEA. The CDR3 reads CSVVYPRAGSTDTQYF. In nucleotides, the CDR3 is TGCAGCGTTGTGTATCCGAGGGCAGGGAGCACAGATACGCAGTATTTT.